Below, one TCR beta chain is given with its context. The source of the sample is a study of cytomegalovirus exposure and HLA in healthy donors. The study ran its PCR with 60 Vbeta and 13 Jbeta primers. Clones were read by immunoSEQ multiplex PCR, and TCRdb kept only the in-frame ones, dropping some. The sample contains over 45,000 clones, roughly 83% of which appear only once. CDR3 length: 15 residues. V dropped 5 bases and J dropped 4; count of bases not matched to a gene: 6. The V gene's germline CDR1 is LNHDA and CDR2 SQIVND (reference sequence). The rearrangement links TRBV19 to TRBJ2-1; 9 bases match TRBD2. This sequence originates from a man aged 25 to 40 in good health and CMV-seronegative. Specimen: PBMCs. CDR3 nucleotide sequence: TGTGCCAGTAGTGCGGGACTAGCTCCTTACAATGAGCAGTTCTTC. Its protein is CASSAGLAPYNEQFF.